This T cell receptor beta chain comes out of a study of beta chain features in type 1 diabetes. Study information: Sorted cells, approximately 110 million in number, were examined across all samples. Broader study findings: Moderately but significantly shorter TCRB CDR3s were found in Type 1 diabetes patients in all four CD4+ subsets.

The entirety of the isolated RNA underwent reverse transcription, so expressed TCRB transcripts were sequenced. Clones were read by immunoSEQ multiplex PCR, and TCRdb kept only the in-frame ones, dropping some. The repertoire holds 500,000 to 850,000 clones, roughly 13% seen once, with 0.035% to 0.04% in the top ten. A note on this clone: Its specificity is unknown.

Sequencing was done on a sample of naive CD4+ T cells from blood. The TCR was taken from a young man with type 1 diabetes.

CDR3: CASSSRQGAHYSEGYTF. For the CDR3, the DNA is TGTGCCAGCAGCTCCCGACAGGGGGCCCATTACTCGGAAGGCTACACCTTC. The rearrangement links TRBV5-6 to TRBJ1-2, with 10 nucleotides matching TRBD1. CDR3 size: 17 residues. The V and J ends lost 3 bases and 8 bases, in that order; junction bases with no gene match: 16. Germline values: CDR1 SGHDT, CDR2 YYEEEE.